A single sample gave rise to the 20 T cell receptor beta chains below, sequenced in a study of vaccination and CD4 T cells after COVID-19. This sample's treatment: approximately 10-day PBMC culture with coronavirus spike peptide pools or control peptides (ViraFEST assay). The Oncomine TCR Beta short-read assay sequenced DNA from cultured CD4+ T cells. TCRdb reprocessed the PCR reads via MiXCR and lists one record per CDR3 protein. The repertoire consists of tens of thousands of distinct CDR3 sequences, with around three fifths occurring once and the leading ten covering about 3%. The antigens of these receptors remain unknown. The sample comprised CD4+ T cells from blood, cultured in vitro. These receptors all come from a human donor who had recovered from COVID-19.

The chain recombines TRBV7-8 with TRBJ2-3, with D perhaps matching TRBD2 (5 bases). Looked up from germline, CDR1 is SGHVS and CDR2 is FQNEAQ. With 5 bases removed from V and 4 bases from J, the gap between germline ends came to 10 bases. The CDR3 sequence is 13 residues long. CDR3 coding DNA: TGTGCCAGCAGCCCCCGGGAACCAGATACGCAGTATTTT. This codes for CASSPREPDTQYF.

This chain links TRBV7-9 with TRBJ1-1; D uncertain. The CDR3 has 11 residues. Trimming took 10 bases from V and 0 from J, leaving 6 bases between them. The germline V gene has CDR1 SEHNR and CDR2 FQNEAQ (reference sequence). This CDR3 is CAIELNTEAFF. As DNA, the CDR3 is TGTGCCATCGAGTTGAACACTGAAGCTTTCTTT.

This clonotype appeared once. The chain employs TRBV20-1 and TRBJ2-5, with D perhaps matching TRBD1 or TRBD2 (5 bases each). Looked up from germline, CDR1 is DFQATT and CDR2 is SNEGSKA (reference sequence). Trimming stripped 1 base from V and 1 base from J, with 7 bases between. The CDR3 totals 13 residues. The DNA for the CDR3 is TGCAGTGCTAGAGGGGGGTTCCAAGAGACCCAGTACTTC. Translated, it gives CSARGGFQETQYF.

The rearrangement links TRBV20-1 to TRBJ1-1; D ambiguous. V gave up 3 bases and J gave up 3 bases, with 8 bases separating them. The CDR3 totals 12 residues. Germline values: CDR1 DFQATT, CDR2 SNEGSKA (reference sequence). The chain's CDR3 is CSASSADTEAFF. The CDR3 DNA reads as TGCAGTGCTAGCTCGGCAGACACTGAAGCTTTCTTT.

This chain joins TRBV2 and TRBJ2-5; D perhaps matches TRBD2 (7 bases). Trimming cost V 11 bases and J 2 bases, with 30 bases left between them. From germline, CDR1 is SNHLY and CDR2 FYNNEI. The CDR3 covers 18 residues. CDR3 sequence reads: CAAQKGVQRGGPQETQYF. The CDR3 nucleotides are TGTGCCGCCCAGAAGGGGGTCCAGCGGGGAGGCCCACAAGAGACCCAGTACTTC.

The rearrangement uses TRBV6-1 and TRBJ1-5, with a weak D call TRBD1 (5 bases). Trimming cost V 6 bases and J 7 bases, with 10 bases left between them. In germline, CDR1 is MNHNS, CDR2 SASEGT. The CDR3 has 12 residues. CDR3 residues: CASREGRQPQHF. As DNA, the CDR3 is TGTGCCAGCAGGGAGGGGAGGCAGCCCCAGCATTTT.

The V gene is TRBV25-1, the J gene TRBJ1-2; 10 bases align to TRBD1. The V gene end was trimmed by 4 bases and the J gene end by 6 bases; junction bases not matched to a gene: 8. CDR1 MGHDK and CDR2 SYGVNS come from the germline V gene. The CDR3 covers 15 residues. DNA of the CDR3: TGTGCCAGCAGTGTAAGACAGGGGGCTTCACATGGCTACACCTTC. This sequence encodes CASSVRQGASHGYTF.

This rearrangement joins TRBV7-3 to TRBJ1-1, with D perhaps TRBD1 (6 bases). The CDR3 consists of 14 residues. Germline CDR1 SGHTA, CDR2 FQGTGA. Trimming took 5 bases from V and 1 from J, leaving 11 bases between them. CDR3 amino acids: CASSPQGPNTEAFF. The CDR3 DNA follows: TGTGCCAGCAGCCCCCAGGGGCCGAACACTGAAGCTTTCTTT.

V usage is TRBV29-1 and J usage is TRBJ2-3; 11 positions agree with TRBD1. CDR3 length: 11 amino acids. The germline gives CDR1 SQVTM, CDR2 ANQGSEA. Trimming at V came to 4 bases and at J to 13 bases, leaving 4 bases not matched to a gene. The DNA of the CDR3 is TGCAGCGTTGGGGACAGGGGGAAGGAGTATTTT. This translates into CSVGDRGKEYF.

This clonotype was counted between two and nine times. V is TRBV11-3 and J is TRBJ1-1; a weak D match, TRBD1 (5 bases). Per germline, CDR1 SGHNT and CDR2 YENEEA. The CDR3 runs to 13 residues. Trimming stripped 5 bases from V and 1 base from J, with 8 bases between. As DNA, the CDR3 is TGTGCCAGCAGCAATCAGGGGAACACTGAAGCTTTCTTT. Protein: CASSNQGNTEAFF. Full variable domain (outside the CDR3, taken from reference TRBV11-3 and TRBJ1-1): EAGVVQSPRYKIIEKKQPVAFWCNPISGHNTLYWYLQNLGQGPELLIRYENEEAVDDSQLPKDRFSAERLKGVDSTLKIQPAELGDSAVYLCASSNQGNTEAFFGQGTRLTVV.

J is TRBJ2-2 and V is TRBV7-3; TRBD2 might be the D (7 bases). This CDR3 has 14 amino acids. Germline values: CDR1 SGHTA, CDR2 FQGTGA. V gave up 3 bases and J gave up 3 bases, with 8 bases separating them. CDR3 in amino acids: CASSFGGHTGELFF. CDR3 DNA: TGTGCCAGCAGCTTCGGGGGGCACACCGGGGAGCTGTTTTTT.

V usage is TRBV28 and J usage is TRBJ2-2; TRBD2 matches 10 bases. Germline lookup yields CDR1 MDHEN and CDR2 SYDVKM. The CDR3 spans 15 residues. After removal of 7 bases from V and 4 bases from J, the junction contained 6 bases not matched to a gene. The CDR3, as DNA: TGTGCCAGCAAGTTAGCGGGAGGCCCCACCGGGGAGCTGTTTTTT. This codes for CASKLAGGPTGELFF.

With respect to this clonotype: Its ends do not fully match the called genes, so a read error is possible. V usage is TRBV27 and J usage is TRBJ1-5, with D possibly matching TRBD1 (6 bases). From germline, CDR1 is MNHEY and CDR2 SMNVEV (reference sequence). This CDR3 has 15 residues. CDR3 protein: CAGSLSWGASQPQHF. The CDR3 bases are TGTGCCGGCAGTTTATCATGGGGGGCGAGTCAGCCCCAGCATTTT.

This clonotype has just a few counts. The V and J genes are TRBV7-3 and TRBJ1-2; possible D gene TRBD1, 6 bases. Per the germline V gene, CDR1 is SGHTA and CDR2 is FQGTGA. This CDR3 comprises 18 residues. V was pared by 5 bases and J by 4 bases, with 26 bases between. The CDR3 sequence: CASSPTPGGRRGAYGYTF. The CDR3 coding sequence is TGTGCCAGCAGCCCTACCCCGGGGGGGCGGAGGGGGGCCTATGGCTACACCTTC.

The chain is built from TRBV24-1 and TRBJ2-5; perhaps TRBD2 as D (6 bases). V was shortened by 4 bases and J by 7 bases, with 9 bases between the two germline ends. Germline values: CDR1 KGHDR, CDR2 SFDVKD. The CDR3 runs 12 residues. CDR3 DNA: TGTGCCACCAGTGACTCCGGGGGGACCCAGTACTTC. This codes for CATSDSGGTQYF.

A few counts support this clonotype. The gene calls are TRBV2 and TRBJ2-7, with D tentatively TRBD1 (6 bases). CDR3 length: 13 residues. The ends were cut back, 7 bases at V and 3 bases at J, with 13 bases in the middle. Germline CDR1 and CDR2: SNHLY and FYNNEI. The CDR3 DNA reads as TGTGCCAGCACCAGGGCCAGGGGCTACGAGCAGTACTTC. Translating it yields CASTRARGYEQYF.

This clonotype was observed a handful of times. Written as DNA, the CDR3 is TGTGCCAGCAGCTTAGACAGGCTCCCCTATGGCTACACCTTC. Its translation is CASSLDRLPYGYTF. The chain recombines TRBV7-2 with TRBJ1-2, with a tentative D call TRBD1 (5 bases). The CDR3 contains 14 residues. Germline V lookup: CDR1 SGHTA, CDR2 FQGNSA. Between the trimmed V and J ends, which lost 1 base and 4 bases, there was a span of 10 bases.

The chain carries TRBV12-3 or TRBV12-4 and TRBJ2-3; D remains ambiguous. V lost 3 bases to trimming and J lost 4 bases, with 8 bases between them. The CDR3 is made up of 13 amino acids. The CDR3 loop is CASSFSTSDTQYF. CDR3 nucleotide sequence: TGTGCCAGCAGTTTTAGTACTTCAGATACGCAGTATTTT.

The chain carries TRBV7-9 and TRBJ2-1; 9 bases agree with TRBD2. CDR1 is SEHNR, CDR2 FQNEAQ, per germline (reference sequence). The CDR3 covers 13 residues. The J segment lost 9 bases and the V segment lost 11 bases, leaving 11 bases of the junction unmatched. CDR3 nucleotide sequence: TGTGCCCCAGCGGGGGGTAAGATCCCTGAGCAGTTCTTC. Its protein product is CAPAGGKIPEQFF.

This clonotype was observed a few times. This rearrangement joins TRBV19 to TRBJ2-6, with D unclear. This CDR3 region has 15 residues. CDR1 and CDR2 (germline): LNHDA, SQIVND (reference sequence). The germline V and J ends were trimmed by 6 bases and 0 bases, with 9 bases remaining between them. The CDR3 is CASSRLTSGANVLTF. CDR3 in DNA: TGTGCCAGTAGCCGCCTCACCTCTGGGGCCAACGTCCTGACTTTC.